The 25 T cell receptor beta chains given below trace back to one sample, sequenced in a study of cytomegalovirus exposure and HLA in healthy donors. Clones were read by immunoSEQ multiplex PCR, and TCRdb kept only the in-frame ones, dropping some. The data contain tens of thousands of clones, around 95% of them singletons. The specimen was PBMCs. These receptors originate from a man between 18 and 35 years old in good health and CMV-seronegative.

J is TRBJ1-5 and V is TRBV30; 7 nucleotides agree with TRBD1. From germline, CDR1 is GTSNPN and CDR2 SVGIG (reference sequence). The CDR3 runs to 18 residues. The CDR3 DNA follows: TGTGCACTTCAGACCGGGACAGACCTCCTTGGGAGCAATCAGCCCCAGCATTTT. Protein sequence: CALQTGTDLLGSNQPQHF.

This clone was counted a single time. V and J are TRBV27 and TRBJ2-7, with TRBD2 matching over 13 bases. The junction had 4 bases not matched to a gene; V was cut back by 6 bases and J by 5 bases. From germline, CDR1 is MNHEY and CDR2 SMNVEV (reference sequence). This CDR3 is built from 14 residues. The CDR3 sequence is CASRLAGGPHEQYF. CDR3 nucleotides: TGTGCCAGCAGACTAGCGGGAGGGCCCCACGAGCAGTACTTC.

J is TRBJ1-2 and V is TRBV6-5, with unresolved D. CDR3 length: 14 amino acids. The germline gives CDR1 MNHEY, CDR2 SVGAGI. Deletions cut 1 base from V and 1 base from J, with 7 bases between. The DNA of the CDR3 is TGTGCCAGCAGTTACTTAGATTTTAACTATGGCTACACCTTC. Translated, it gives CASSYLDFNYGYTF.

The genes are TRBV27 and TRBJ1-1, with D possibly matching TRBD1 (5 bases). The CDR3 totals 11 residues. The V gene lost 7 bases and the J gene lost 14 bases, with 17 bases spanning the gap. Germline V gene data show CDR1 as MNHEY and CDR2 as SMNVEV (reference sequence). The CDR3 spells CASTMGGVAFF. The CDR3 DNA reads TGTGCCAGCACCATGGGGGGAGTCGCGTTCTTT.

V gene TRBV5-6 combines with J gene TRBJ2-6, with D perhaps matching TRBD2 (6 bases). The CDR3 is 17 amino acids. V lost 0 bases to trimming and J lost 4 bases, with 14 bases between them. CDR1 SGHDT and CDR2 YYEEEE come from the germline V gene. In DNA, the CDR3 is TGTGCCAGCAGCTTGGGTATTGCGGGGCTCGGGGCCAACGTCCTGACTTTC. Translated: CASSLGIAGLGANVLTF.

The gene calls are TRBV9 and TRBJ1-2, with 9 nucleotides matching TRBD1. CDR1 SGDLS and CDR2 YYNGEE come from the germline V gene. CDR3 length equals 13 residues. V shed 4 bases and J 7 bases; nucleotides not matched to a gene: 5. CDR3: CASSSTGGSGYTF. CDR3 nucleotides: TGTGCCAGCAGCTCGACAGGGGGAAGTGGCTACACCTTC.

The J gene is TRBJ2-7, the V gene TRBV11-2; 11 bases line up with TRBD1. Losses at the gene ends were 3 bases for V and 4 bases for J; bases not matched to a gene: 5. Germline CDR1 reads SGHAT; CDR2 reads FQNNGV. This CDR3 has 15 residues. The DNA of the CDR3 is TGTGCCAGCAGCTTCCCAGGGACAGGGGGTTACGAGCAGTACTTC. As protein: CASSFPGTGGYEQYF.

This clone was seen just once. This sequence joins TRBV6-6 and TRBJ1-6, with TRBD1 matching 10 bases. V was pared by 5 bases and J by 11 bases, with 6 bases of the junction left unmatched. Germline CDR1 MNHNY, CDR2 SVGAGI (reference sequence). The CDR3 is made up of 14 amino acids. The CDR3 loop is CASSLGQGVAPLHF. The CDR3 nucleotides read TGTGCCAGCAGTCTAGGACAGGGGGTGGCACCCCTCCACTTT.

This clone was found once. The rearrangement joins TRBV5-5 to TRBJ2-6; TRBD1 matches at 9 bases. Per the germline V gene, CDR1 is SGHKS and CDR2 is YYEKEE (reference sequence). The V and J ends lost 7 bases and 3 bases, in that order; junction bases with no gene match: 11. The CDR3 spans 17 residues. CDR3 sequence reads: CASWTRRQGVGANVLTF. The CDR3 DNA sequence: TGTGCCAGCTGGACCAGAAGACAGGGGGTTGGGGCCAACGTCCTGACTTTC.

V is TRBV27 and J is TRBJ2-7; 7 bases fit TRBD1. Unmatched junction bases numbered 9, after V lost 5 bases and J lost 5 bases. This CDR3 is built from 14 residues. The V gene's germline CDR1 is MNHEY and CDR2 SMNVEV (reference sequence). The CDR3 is CASSIQGNINEQYF. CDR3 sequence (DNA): TGTGCCAGCAGTATACAGGGGAACATCAACGAGCAGTACTTC.

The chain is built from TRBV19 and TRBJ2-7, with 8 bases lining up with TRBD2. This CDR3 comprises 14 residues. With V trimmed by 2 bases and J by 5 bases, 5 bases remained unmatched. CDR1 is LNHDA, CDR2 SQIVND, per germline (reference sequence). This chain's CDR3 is CASSISGGGHEQYF. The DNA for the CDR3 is TGTGCCAGTAGTATATCGGGAGGGGGGCACGAGCAGTACTTC.

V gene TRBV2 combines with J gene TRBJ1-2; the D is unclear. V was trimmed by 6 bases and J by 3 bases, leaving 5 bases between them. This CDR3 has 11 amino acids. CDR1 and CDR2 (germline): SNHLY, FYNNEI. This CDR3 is CASSRDYGYTF. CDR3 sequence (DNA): TGTGCCAGCAGCCGGGACTATGGCTACACCTTC.

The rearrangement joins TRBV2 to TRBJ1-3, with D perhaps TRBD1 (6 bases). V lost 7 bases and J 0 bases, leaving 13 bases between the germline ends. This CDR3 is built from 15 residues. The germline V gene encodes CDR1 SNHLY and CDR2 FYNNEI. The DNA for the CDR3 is TGTGCCAGCATTGGGGGGGCCTTCTCTGGAAACACCATATATTTT. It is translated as CASIGGAFSGNTIYF.

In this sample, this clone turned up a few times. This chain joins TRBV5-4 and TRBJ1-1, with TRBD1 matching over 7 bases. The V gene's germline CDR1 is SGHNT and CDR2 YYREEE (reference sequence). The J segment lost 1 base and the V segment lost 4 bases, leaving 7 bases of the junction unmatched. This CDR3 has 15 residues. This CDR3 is CASSKSGTANTEAFF. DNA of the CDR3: TGTGCCAGCAGCAAATCCGGGACAGCGAACACTGAAGCTTTCTTT.

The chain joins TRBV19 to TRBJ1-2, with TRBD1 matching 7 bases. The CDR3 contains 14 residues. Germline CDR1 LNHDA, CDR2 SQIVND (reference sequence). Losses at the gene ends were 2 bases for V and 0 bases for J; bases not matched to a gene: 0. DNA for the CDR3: TGTGCCAGTAGTATACAGGGGGCTAACTATGGCTACACCTTC. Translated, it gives CASSIQGANYGYTF.

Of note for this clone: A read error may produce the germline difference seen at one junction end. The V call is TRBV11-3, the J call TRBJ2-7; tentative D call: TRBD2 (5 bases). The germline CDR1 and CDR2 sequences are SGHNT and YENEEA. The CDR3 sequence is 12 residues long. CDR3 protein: CASSLDGGGTHF. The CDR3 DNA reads TGTGCCAGCAGCTTAGATGGAGGAGGTACGCACTTC.

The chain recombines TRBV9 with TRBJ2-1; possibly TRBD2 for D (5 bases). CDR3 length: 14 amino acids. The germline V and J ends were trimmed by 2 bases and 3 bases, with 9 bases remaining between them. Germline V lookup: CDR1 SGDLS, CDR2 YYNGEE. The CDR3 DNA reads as TGTGCCAGCAGCGTGGACGGAGGCTACAATGAGCAGTTCTTC. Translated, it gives CASSVDGGYNEQFF.

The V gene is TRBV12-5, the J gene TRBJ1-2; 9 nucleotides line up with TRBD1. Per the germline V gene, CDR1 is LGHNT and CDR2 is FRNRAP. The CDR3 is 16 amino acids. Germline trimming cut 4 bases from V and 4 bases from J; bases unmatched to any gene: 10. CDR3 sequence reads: CASGSQTGGLVYGYTF. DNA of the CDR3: TGTGCTAGTGGTTCTCAGACAGGGGGGCTCGTCTATGGCTACACCTTC.

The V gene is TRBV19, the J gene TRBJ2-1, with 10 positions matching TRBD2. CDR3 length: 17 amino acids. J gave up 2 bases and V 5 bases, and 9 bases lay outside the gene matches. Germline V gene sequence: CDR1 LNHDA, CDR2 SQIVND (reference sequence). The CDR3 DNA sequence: TGTGCCAGTAGTCGGTCTAGCGGGAGAACGCCCTACAATGAGCAGTTCTTC. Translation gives CASSRSSGRTPYNEQFF.

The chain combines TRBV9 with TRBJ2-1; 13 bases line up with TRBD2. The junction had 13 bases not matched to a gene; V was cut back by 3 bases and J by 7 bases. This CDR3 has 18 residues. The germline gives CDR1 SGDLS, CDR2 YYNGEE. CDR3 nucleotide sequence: TGTGCCAGCAGCGCCACCGTCCGGACTAGCGGGAGTTTGAATGAGCAGTTCTTC. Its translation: CASSATVRTSGSLNEQFF.

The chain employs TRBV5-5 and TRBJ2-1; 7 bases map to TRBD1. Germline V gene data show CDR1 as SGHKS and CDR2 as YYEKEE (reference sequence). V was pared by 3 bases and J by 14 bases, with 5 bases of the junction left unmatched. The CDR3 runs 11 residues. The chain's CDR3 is CASSYGQEEFF. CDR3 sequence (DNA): TGTGCCAGCAGCTACGGACAGGAAGAGTTCTTC.

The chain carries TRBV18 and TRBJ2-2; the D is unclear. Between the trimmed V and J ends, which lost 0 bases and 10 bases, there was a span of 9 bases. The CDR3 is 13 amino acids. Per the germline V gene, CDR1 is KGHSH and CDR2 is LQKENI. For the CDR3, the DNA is TGTGCCAGCTCACCACCAGGCGGCGAGGAGCTGTTTTTT. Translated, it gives CASSPPGGEELFF.

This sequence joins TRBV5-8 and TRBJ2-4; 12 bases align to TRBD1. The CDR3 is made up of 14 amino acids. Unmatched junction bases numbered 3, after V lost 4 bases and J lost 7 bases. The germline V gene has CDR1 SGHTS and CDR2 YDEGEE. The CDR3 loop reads CASSTGQGANIQYF. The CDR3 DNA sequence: TGTGCCAGCAGCACGGGACAGGGGGCGAACATTCAGTACTTC.

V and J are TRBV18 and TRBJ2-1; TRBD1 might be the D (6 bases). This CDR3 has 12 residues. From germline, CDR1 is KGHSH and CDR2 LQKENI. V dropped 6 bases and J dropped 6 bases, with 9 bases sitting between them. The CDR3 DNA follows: TGTGCCAGCTCTCGAGGGGGCAATGAGCAGTTCTTC. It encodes CASSRGGNEQFF. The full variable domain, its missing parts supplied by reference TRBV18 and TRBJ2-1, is NAGVMQNPRHLVRRRGQEARLRCSPMKGHSHVYWYRQLPEEGLKFMVYLQKENIIDESGMPKERFSAEFPKEGPSILRIQQVVRGDSAAYFCASSRGGNEQFFGPGTRLTVL.

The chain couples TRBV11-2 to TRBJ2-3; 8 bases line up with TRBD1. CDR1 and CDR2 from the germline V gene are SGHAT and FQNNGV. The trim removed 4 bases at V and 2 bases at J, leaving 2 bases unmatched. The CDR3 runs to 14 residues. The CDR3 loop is CASSWTGTTDTQYF. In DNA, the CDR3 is TGTGCCAGCAGCTGGACAGGGACCACAGATACGCAGTATTTT. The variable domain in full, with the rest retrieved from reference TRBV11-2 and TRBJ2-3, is EAGVAQSPRYKIIEKRQSVAFWCNPISGHATLYWYQQILGQGPKLLIQFQNNGVVDDSQLPKDRFSAERLKGVDSTLKIQPAKLEDSAVYLCASSWTGTTDTQYFGPGTRLTVL.